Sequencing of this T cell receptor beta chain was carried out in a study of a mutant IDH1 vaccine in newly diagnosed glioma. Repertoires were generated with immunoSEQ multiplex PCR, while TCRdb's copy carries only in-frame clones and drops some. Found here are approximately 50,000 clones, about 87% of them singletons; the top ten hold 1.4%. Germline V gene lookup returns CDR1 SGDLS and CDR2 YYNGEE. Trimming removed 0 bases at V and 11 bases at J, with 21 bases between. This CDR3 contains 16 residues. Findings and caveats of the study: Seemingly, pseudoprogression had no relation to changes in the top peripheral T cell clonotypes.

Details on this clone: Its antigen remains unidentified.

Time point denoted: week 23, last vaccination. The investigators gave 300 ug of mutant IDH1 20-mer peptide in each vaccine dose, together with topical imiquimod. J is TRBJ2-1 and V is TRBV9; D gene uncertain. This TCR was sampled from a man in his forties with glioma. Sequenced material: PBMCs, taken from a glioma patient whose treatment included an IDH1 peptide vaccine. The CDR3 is CASSVDKLPQSEKQFF. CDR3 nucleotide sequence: TGTGCCAGCAGCGTAGACAAACTTCCTCAATCCGAAAAGCAGTTCTTC.